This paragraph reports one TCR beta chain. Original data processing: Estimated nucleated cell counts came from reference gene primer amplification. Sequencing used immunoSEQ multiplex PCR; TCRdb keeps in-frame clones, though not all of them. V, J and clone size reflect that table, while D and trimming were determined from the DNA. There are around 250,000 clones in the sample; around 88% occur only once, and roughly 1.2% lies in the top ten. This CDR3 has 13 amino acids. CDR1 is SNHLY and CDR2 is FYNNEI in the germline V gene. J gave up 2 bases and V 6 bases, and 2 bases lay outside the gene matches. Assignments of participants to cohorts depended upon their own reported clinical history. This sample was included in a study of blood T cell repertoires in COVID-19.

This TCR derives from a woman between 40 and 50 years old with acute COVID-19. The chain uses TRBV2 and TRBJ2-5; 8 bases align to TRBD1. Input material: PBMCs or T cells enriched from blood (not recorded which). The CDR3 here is CASRGTGQETQYF. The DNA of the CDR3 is TGTGCCAGCAGGGGGACAGGTCAAGAGACCCAGTACTTC.